One sample yielded the 30 T cell receptor beta chains listed below, sequenced in a study of regulatory T cells in long-lasting Graves disease. Stated time point: newly diagnosed GD, antithyroid drugs for less than 3 months. PBMC RNA served as the TCR library source. Arm-PCR of CDR3 regions with iRepertoire HTBI primers generated TCR beta libraries. TCRdb analysed the multiplex PCR reads with MiXCR anew, one entry per CDR3 protein. The table lists fewer than 350,000 distinct CDR3 sequences, about 20% of them singletons. The sample consisted of peripheral blood mononuclear cells (PBMCs), taken at new diagnosis, from a patient treated with antithyroid drugs. Source of these receptors: a female donor with Graves disease.

This clonotype was counted at least ten times. Its ends do not fully match the called genes, so a read error is possible. The chain has TRBV20-1 and TRBJ1-2; the D is unclear. Germline lookup yields CDR1 DFQATT and CDR2 SNEGSKA (reference sequence). The CDR3 covers 14 residues. The CDR3 DNA sequence: TGCAGTGCTAGAATGTCTCAGGCTAACTTTGGCTACACCTTC. The encoded protein is CSARMSQANFGYTF.

Concerning this clonotype itself: This may stem from a read error, because a much larger clone lies one nucleotide away. The genes are TRBV28 and TRBJ2-2; maybe TRBD2 (5 bases). Germline values: CDR1 MDHEN, CDR2 SYDVKM. The CDR3 runs 17 residues. The germline V and J ends were trimmed by 2 bases and 1 base, with 14 bases remaining between them. The CDR3 sequence is CASSLTAEGVNTGELFF. The DNA for the CDR3 is TGTGCCAGCAGTTTAACCGCAGAGGGAGTGAACACCGGGGAGCTGTTTTTT.

In this sample, this clonotype turned up many times. The chain carries TRBV2 and TRBJ2-7; D is uncertain. The CDR3 totals 12 residues. The germline V gene encodes CDR1 SNHLY and CDR2 FYNNEI. Trimming shortened V by 8 bases and J by 3 bases, and 11 bases separated the two germline ends. The CDR3 sequence: CASQEPNYEQYF. The CDR3 DNA follows: TGTGCCAGCCAGGAACCCAACTACGAGCAGTACTTC.

In its sample, this clonotype was seen many times. This chain connects TRBV6-1 to TRBJ1-5; D might be TRBD1 (6 bases). Trimming took 2 bases from V and 6 from J, leaving 11 bases between them. From germline, CDR1 is MNHNS and CDR2 SASEGT. The CDR3 covers 14 residues. CDR3: CASSEWGASQPQHF. DNA of the CDR3: TGTGCCAGCAGTGAATGGGGGGCCAGTCAGCCCCAGCATTTT.

A word on this clonotype: A read error is likely here: a far larger clone is one base away. This sequence joins TRBV7-2 and TRBJ2-1; the match to TRBD1 covers 7 bases. V dropped 0 bases and J dropped 10; count of bases not matched to a gene: 9. CDR3 size: 15 residues. The germline V gene encodes CDR1 SGHTA and CDR2 FQGNSA. The CDR3 loop is CASSLAGQLSYEQFF. CDR3 DNA sequence: TGTGCCAGCAGCTTAGCGGGACAGCTGAGCTACGAGCAGTTCTTC. Full variable domain (outside the CDR3, taken from reference TRBV7-2 and TRBJ2-1): GAGVSQSPSNKVTEKGKDVELRCDPISGHTALYWYRQSLGQGLEFLIYFQGNSAPDKSGLPSDRFSAERTGGSVSTLTIQRTQQEDSAVYLCASSLAGQLSYEQFFGPGTRLTVL.

Comments on this clonotype: A read error is likely here: a far larger clone is one base away. V is TRBV11-3 and J is TRBJ2-2; a possible D gene is TRBD1 (6 bases). Trimming pared 1 base from V and 2 bases from J, leaving 14 bases between. This CDR3 region has 17 residues. Germline-derived CDR1 and CDR2 are SGHNT and YENEEA. This CDR3 is CASSLAPPGANTGELFF. The DNA for the CDR3 is TGTGCCAGCAGCTTAGCCCCGCCAGGGGCTAACACCGGGGAGCTGTTTTTT.

The rearrangement links TRBV12-3 or TRBV12-4 to TRBJ1-2, with 7 bases lining up with TRBD1. V lost 5 bases, J lost 4 bases, and 4 bases stayed unmatched. The CDR3 spans 13 residues. The CDR3 DNA follows: TGTGCCAGCAGTCAGACAGGGTTCTATGGCTACACCTTC. It translates to CASSQTGFYGYTF.

This clonotype showed up many times. The genes are TRBV6-1 and TRBJ1-1, with TRBD1 identical over 8 bases. V gave up 7 bases and J gave up 6 bases; unmatched junction bases: 7. Germline V gene lookup returns CDR1 MNHNS and CDR2 SASEGT. This CDR3 spans 13 amino acids. CDR3 protein: CASTLDRVAEAFF. CDR3 coding DNA: TGTGCCAGCACCTTGGACAGGGTGGCTGAAGCTTTCTTT.

This clonotype occurred many times. The CDR3 is CASSVRLGAGYTF. Written as DNA, the CDR3 is TGTGCCAGCAGCGTTCGACTTGGCGCTGGCTACACCTTC. The chain uses TRBV11-2 and TRBJ1-2; D remains ambiguous. Trimming shortened V by 5 bases and J by 7 bases, and 14 bases separated the two germline ends. Germline lookup yields CDR1 SGHAT and CDR2 FQNNGV. This CDR3 comprises 13 residues.

This clonotype was seen at least ten times. The rearrangement joins TRBV9 to TRBJ2-3, with a possible D match to TRBD2 (6 bases). The germline CDR1 and CDR2 sequences are SGDLS and YYNGEE. CDR3 size: 16 residues. V was pared by 4 bases and J by 2 bases, with 17 bases between. CDR3 coding DNA: TGTGCCAGCAGCCTGGGGGGTAGCGTTTACACAGATACGCAGTATTTT. Encoded protein: CASSLGGSVYTDTQYF.

Many counts were recorded for this clonotype. The chain links TRBV2 to TRBJ2-1; 10 nucleotides match TRBD2. The J call may be incorrect, as the DNA end agrees better with TRBJ2-5. From germline, CDR1 is SNHLY and CDR2 FYNNEI. This CDR3 comprises 14 residues. The CDR3 spells CASGLLAGSQTQYF. In DNA form, the CDR3 reads TGTGCCAGCGGATTACTAGCGGGGTCGCAGACCCAGTACTTC.

The chain combines TRBV2 with TRBJ2-1; tentative D call: TRBD1 (5 bases). There are 13 residues in the CDR3. Germline lookup yields CDR1 SNHLY and CDR2 FYNNEI. Trimming pared 6 bases from V and 8 bases from J, leaving 14 bases between. CDR3 sequence reads: CASRNWGQDEQFF. CDR3 bases: TGTGCCAGCAGGAACTGGGGCCAGGATGAGCAGTTCTTC.

The chain employs TRBV7-3 and TRBJ1-5, with 7 bases fitting TRBD1. Germline CDR1 is SGHTA and CDR2 is FQGTGA. V lost 4 bases to trimming and J lost 5 bases; unmatched junction nucleotides: 8. The CDR3 has 15 residues. The CDR3, as DNA: TGTGCCAGCAGCTCGATAGGGGGCTCGGATCAGCCCCAGCATTTT. Translating it yields CASSSIGGSDQPQHF.

This clonotype has at least ten counts. This chain connects TRBV12-3 or TRBV12-4 to TRBJ1-5; D possibly corresponds to TRBD1 (6 bases). V gave up 8 bases and J gave up 4 bases, with 12 bases separating them. The CDR3 consists of 13 residues. This chain's CDR3 is CASGGQPNQPQHF. As DNA, the CDR3 is TGTGCCAGCGGCGGACAGCCGAATCAGCCCCAGCATTTT.

At least ten counts were recorded for this clonotype. The chain carries TRBV27 and TRBJ1-2; D is ambiguous. Germline V gene sequence: CDR1 MNHEY, CDR2 SMNVEV (reference sequence). The CDR3 has 14 residues. Trimming removed 5 bases from V and 5 bases from J, with 15 bases in between. CDR3 loop: CASSKSGSIYGYTF. CDR3 in DNA: TGTGCCAGCAGTAAATCCGGGAGTATATATGGCTACACCTTC.

This clonotype was picked up a small number of times. CDR3 residues: CASSLLDRAVEQYF. CDR3 nucleotides: TGTGCCAGCAGCTTGCTGGACAGGGCGGTCGAGCAGTACTTC. The rearrangement links TRBV5-6 to TRBJ2-7, with 8 bases that match TRBD1. V shed 1 base, J shed 6 bases, and the junction held 6 bases outside the gene matches. The CDR3 contains 14 residues. CDR1 SGHDT and CDR2 YYEEEE come from the germline V gene.

The gene calls are TRBV18 and TRBJ1-6; TRBD1 might be the D (5 bases). Germline lookup yields CDR1 KGHSH and CDR2 LQKENI. With 6 bases removed from V and 7 bases from J, the gap between germline ends came to 16 bases. The CDR3 covers 15 residues. The CDR3 spells CASSPAGLQNSPLHF. Here the CDR3 DNA reads TGTGCCAGCTCCCCAGCAGGGTTACAGAATTCACCCCTCCACTTT. The full variable domain, rest sourced from reference TRBV18 and TRBJ1-6, is NAGVMQNPRHLVRRRGQEARLRCSPMKGHSHVYWYRQLPEEGLKFMVYLQKENIIDESGMPKERFSAEFPKEGPSILRIQQVVRGDSAAYFCASSPAGLQNSPLHFGNGTRLTVT.

There are many counts of this clonotype. V is TRBV3-1 and J is TRBJ2-2; weak D call: TRBD2 (5 bases). The germline gives CDR1 LGHDT, CDR2 YNNKEL (reference sequence). The CDR3 consists of 12 residues. The V end lost 5 bases, the J end lost 7 bases, and 8 bases lay between the germline ends. CDR3 sequence reads: CASSWGVGELFF. CDR3 nucleotides: TGTGCCAGCAGCTGGGGAGTCGGGGAGCTGTTTTTT.

The chain is built from TRBV11-3 and TRBJ1-1; tentatively, D is TRBD1 (6 bases). V was shortened by 7 bases and J by 4 bases, with 16 bases between the two germline ends. CDR1 and CDR2 (germline): SGHNT, YENEEA. This CDR3 contains 14 residues. DNA of the CDR3: TGTGCCAGCACTAGGGGGGGGGGGGGCACTGAAGCTTTCTTT. Translated, it gives CASTRGGGGTEAFF.

The chain couples TRBV5-1 to TRBJ1-1; tentative D call: TRBD1 (5 bases). V shed 8 bases and J shed 5 bases, with 13 bases lying between them. This CDR3 contains 12 residues. The germline gives CDR1 SGHRS, CDR2 YFSETQ. CDR3 sequence: CASSAGLTEAFF. The CDR3 DNA follows: TGCGCCAGTTCTGCAGGGCTGACTGAAGCTTTCTTT.

V gene TRBV28 combines with J gene TRBJ2-1; D unclear. This CDR3 is 12 amino acids long. Deletions cut 6 bases from V and 9 bases from J, with 12 bases between. Germline V gene data show CDR1 as MDHEN and CDR2 as SYDVKM. CDR3 sequence reads: CASRLSPSEQFF. CDR3 sequence (DNA): TGTGCCAGCAGGCTAAGTCCGTCTGAGCAGTTCTTC.

This clonotype has a count of ten or more. The chain joins TRBV20-1 to TRBJ1-6; TRBD1 might be the D (5 bases). Trimming cost V 3 bases and J 10 bases, with 16 bases left between them. CDR3 length: 14 amino acids. Germline CDR1 and CDR2: DFQATT and SNEGSKA (reference sequence). CDR3 sequence reads: CSASQPLRGSPLHF. In DNA, the CDR3 is TGCAGTGCTAGTCAACCCCTGAGGGGCTCACCCCTCCACTTT.

A note on this clonotype: Here the CDR3 omits its conserved ending phenylalanine or tryptophan, so a read error is the likely source. The chain combines TRBV5-8 with TRBJ2-1; D is perhaps TRBD2 (5 bases). Germline-derived CDR1 and CDR2 are SGHTS and YDEGEE. The V end lost 2 bases, the J end lost 6 bases, and 15 bases lay between the germline ends. The CDR3 is 15 amino acids. Written as DNA, the CDR3 is TGTGCCAGCAGCTTCGTGCAGGAGGCCGGCAATGAGCAGTTCCTC. Translated: CASSFVQEAGNEQFL.

This clonotype appeared many times. This chain links TRBV20-1 with TRBJ2-1, with unresolved D. From germline, CDR1 is DFQATT and CDR2 SNEGSKA (reference sequence). Deletions cut 1 base from V and 5 bases from J, with 6 bases between. CDR3 length equals 12 residues. The CDR3 nucleotides are TGCAGTGCTAGAGTACGGGACAATGAGCAGTTCTTC. Residues: CSARVRDNEQFF.

This clonotype was found a few times. This may be a read error, as it is one base from a much larger clone. The chain joins TRBV30 to TRBJ2-1, with 9 nucleotides matching TRBD1. Germline-derived CDR1 and CDR2 are GTSNPN and SVGIG (reference sequence). CDR3 length: 12 residues. Trimming cost V 5 bases and J 9 bases; bases outside gene matches: 5. CDR3 sequence: CAWGTGNSEQFF. The CDR3 nucleotides read TGTGCCTGGGGGACAGGGAACAGTGAGCAGTTCTTC.

The V gene is TRBV2, the J gene TRBJ1-2; 7 positions agree with TRBD1. V was pared by 8 bases and J by 0 bases, with 3 bases of the junction left unmatched. CDR3 length: 13 residues. The germline gives CDR1 SNHLY, CDR2 FYNNEI. The CDR3 DNA reads TGTGCCAGCCGACAGGGTCCTAACTATGGCTACACCTTC. Its translation is CASRQGPNYGYTF.

The chain recombines TRBV6-5 with TRBJ2-7; 9 bases match TRBD2. This CDR3 is built from 15 residues. Germline loops: CDR1 MNHEY, CDR2 SVGAGI. Germline trimming cut 2 bases from V and 4 bases from J; bases unmatched to any gene: 6. CDR3 amino acids: CASSYGGSGRYEQYF. Written as DNA, the CDR3 is TGTGCCAGCAGTTACGGGGGCAGCGGGAGGTACGAGCAGTACTTC.

This sequence joins TRBV28 and TRBJ2-2, with D maybe TRBD2 (6 bases). The V gene lost 2 bases and the J gene lost 5 bases, with 15 bases spanning the gap. Germline CDR1 MDHEN, CDR2 SYDVKM. The CDR3 is 16 amino acids. The CDR3 DNA reads TGTGCCAGCAGTTTACAAGGTTCTGGGGGGACCGGGGAGCTGTTTTTT. Translation gives CASSLQGSGGTGELFF.

Ten or more counts support this clonotype. V is TRBV5-5 and J is TRBJ1-2; D is possibly TRBD1 (5 bases). V was trimmed by 4 bases and J by 0 bases, leaving 19 bases between them. Germline V CDR1 and CDR2: SGHKS, YYEKEE (reference sequence). CDR3 length: 17 residues. The CDR3 protein is CASSRAGTSNTNYGYTF. DNA of the CDR3: TGTGCCAGCAGCCGAGCAGGGACCTCCAACACTAACTATGGCTACACCTTC.

This clonotype was counted only a few times. The chain uses TRBV5-1 and TRBJ2-3; tentative D call: TRBD1 (6 bases). TRBJ2-5 matches the DNA end more closely, so the J call is doubtful. This CDR3 has 14 amino acids. Germline loops: CDR1 SGHRS, CDR2 YFSETQ. As DNA, the CDR3 is TGCGCCAGCAGCTTCCAACAGGGATCGGAGACCCAGTACTTC. The encoded protein is CASSFQQGSETQYF.